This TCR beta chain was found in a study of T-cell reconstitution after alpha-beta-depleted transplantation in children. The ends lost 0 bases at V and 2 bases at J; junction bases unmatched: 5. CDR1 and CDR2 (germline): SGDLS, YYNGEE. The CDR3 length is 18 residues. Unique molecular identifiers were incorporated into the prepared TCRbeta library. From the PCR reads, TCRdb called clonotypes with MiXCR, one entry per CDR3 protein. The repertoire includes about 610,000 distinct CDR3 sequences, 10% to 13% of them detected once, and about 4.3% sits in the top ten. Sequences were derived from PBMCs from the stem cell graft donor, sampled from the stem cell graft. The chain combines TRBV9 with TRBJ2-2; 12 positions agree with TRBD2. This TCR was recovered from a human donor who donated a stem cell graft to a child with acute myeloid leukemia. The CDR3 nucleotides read TGTGCCAGCAGCGTAGAACTAGCGGGAGGTTCTAACACCGGGGAGCTGTTTTTT. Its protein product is CASSVELAGGSNTGELFF.